This record concerns one T cell receptor beta chain sequence. Authors' methods: How many nucleated cells were present was estimated from reference gene primer amplification. Data came from immunoSEQ multiplex PCR; TCRdb stores just in-frame clones and leaves some out. The V and J calls and clone size come from that table; D and trimming were worked out from the DNA. The sample holds 20,000 to 25,000 clones; approximately 90% are singletons and the top ten take around 3.7%. The data stem from a study of blood T cell repertoires in COVID-19. Study-level information: Researchers got acute and convalescent COVID-19 samples from the United States, Italy and Spain. In each case, the material was cDNA or gDNA derived from T cells, B-cell-depleted T cells, or PBMCs.

Per germline, CDR1 SGDLS and CDR2 YYNGEE. Trimming cost V 3 bases and J 2 bases; bases outside gene matches: 10. CDR3 length: 16 amino acids. The origin of this receptor is a man aged 45-60 years with active COVID-19. The sample was peripheral blood. The chain recombines TRBV9 with TRBJ1-1; 7 bases fit TRBD1. The CDR3 here is CASSAEGTDLNTEAFF. CDR3 DNA sequence: TGTGCCAGCAGCGCGGAGGGGACAGACCTAAACACTGAAGCTTTCTTT.